The 23 T cell receptor beta chains in this list originate from one sample, sequenced in a study of OX40 agonist ivuxolimab in advanced cancers. Repertoires were generated with immunoSEQ multiplex PCR, while TCRdb's copy carries only in-frame clones and drops some. The sample holds tens of thousands of clones, about four fifths seen once. This specimen consisted of CD4+ or CD8+ T cells sorted from blood, obtained in a trial of the OX40 agonist ivuxolimab. The receptor set was obtained from an adult with an advanced solid tumor such as melanoma, head and neck, liver or kidney cancer.

The rearrangement links TRBV28 to TRBJ1-5, with 9 bases that match TRBD1. V trimming: 10 bases; J trimming: 5 bases; junction bases outside the gene matches: 12. CDR3 length equals 15 residues. Germline CDR1 MDHEN, CDR2 SYDVKM. The CDR3 bases are TGTGCCACCCTGTCCGGGACAGGGAGCCATCAGCCCCAGCATTTT. Translated, it gives CATLSGTGSHQPQHF.

V usage is TRBV6-5 and J usage is TRBJ1-3; 7 bases fit TRBD1. Germline CDR1 and CDR2: MNHEY and SVGAGI. The CDR3 is made up of 15 amino acids. J lost 0 bases, V lost 5 bases, and 4 bases had no gene match. CDR3 protein: CASSQQGNSGNTIYF. The CDR3 DNA sequence: TGTGCCAGCAGTCAACAGGGGAACTCTGGAAACACCATATATTTT.

The CDR3, as DNA: TGTGCCAGCAGCTTGGCAGGGGATGTCACCTACGAGCAGTACGTC. It encodes CASSLAGDVTYEQYV. This chain connects TRBV5-6 to TRBJ2-7; D may be TRBD1 (6 bases). V lost 0 bases to trimming and J lost 2 bases, with 12 bases between them. In germline, CDR1 is SGHDT, CDR2 YYEEEE. The CDR3 covers 15 residues.

The rearrangement uses TRBV9 and TRBJ1-5, with a tentative D call TRBD1 (5 bases). Trimming removed 4 bases at V and 6 bases at J, with 26 bases between. The CDR3 is 18 amino acids. Per germline, CDR1 SGDLS and CDR2 YYNGEE. CDR3 bases: TGTGCCAGCAGCACGTCAGGGAAAGGGAGTAATTTCGGTCAGCCCCAGCATTTT. This gives the protein CASSTSGKGSNFGQPQHF.

The chain has TRBV9 and TRBJ2-7, with D possibly TRBD1 on 6 matching bases. Per the germline V gene, CDR1 is SGDLS and CDR2 is YYNGEE. The V gene lost 3 bases and the J gene lost 6 bases, with 13 bases spanning the gap. CDR3 length equals 13 residues. The CDR3 DNA reads TGTGCCAGCAGCGCGACAGGATGGGGCGAGCAGTACTTC. It encodes CASSATGWGEQYF.

In this sample, this clone turned up a few times. The CDR3 loop reads CASSVKTGFDGYTF. The CDR3 nucleotides are TGTGCCAGCAGTGTGAAGACAGGGTTCGATGGCTACACCTTC. The chain links TRBV2 to TRBJ1-2; TRBD1 agrees at 7 bases. CDR1 is SNHLY, CDR2 FYNNEI, per germline. The trim removed 4 bases at V and 6 bases at J, leaving 8 bases unmatched. This CDR3 has 14 residues.

This chain links TRBV7-2 with TRBJ2-2; 7 nucleotides agree with TRBD1. Germline CDR1 SGHTA, CDR2 FQGNSA. The CDR3 has 15 amino acids. Trimming cost V 6 bases and J 4 bases; bases outside gene matches: 8. The CDR3 nucleotides are TGTGCCAGCAGGACGGGACAGCTAACCACCGGGGAGCTGTTTTTT. This sequence encodes CASRTGQLTTGELFF.

The J gene is TRBJ2-2, the V gene TRBV4-2; possible D gene TRBD2, 5 bases. The germline CDR1 and CDR2 sequences are LGHNA and YNFKEQ. The ends were cut back, 4 bases at V and 3 bases at J, with 9 bases in the middle. CDR3 length: 14 residues. In nucleotides, the CDR3 is TGTGCCAGCAGCCTTACTAGGGACACCGGGGAGCTGTTTTTT. Protein product: CASSLTRDTGELFF.

V is TRBV11-2 and J is TRBJ2-2; TRBD1 agrees at 7 bases. The J segment lost 5 bases and the V segment lost 1 base, leaving 4 bases of the junction unmatched. The CDR3 length is 15 residues. Germline CDR1 reads SGHAT; CDR2 reads FQNNGV. The CDR3 DNA reads as TGTGCCAGCAGCTTAGTGACAGGGTGGACCGGGGAGCTGTTTTTT. Protein sequence: CASSLVTGWTGELFF.

The V call is TRBV28, the J call TRBJ1-2, with 8 bases identical to TRBD1. In germline, CDR1 is MDHEN, CDR2 SYDVKM. The trim removed 5 bases at V and 8 bases at J, leaving 19 bases unmatched. The CDR3 spans 17 residues. CDR3 DNA sequence: TGTGCCAGCAGTGGGTCGGGACAGGTCCCCCTGGGGGGGGGCTACACCTTC. Its protein is CASSGSGQVPLGGGYTF.

This clone was seen more than once but under ten times. The gene calls are TRBV7-2 and TRBJ1-4; 10 bases are a match to TRBD1. Germline loops: CDR1 SGHTA, CDR2 FQGNSA. V lost 8 bases to trimming and J lost 10 bases; unmatched junction nucleotides: 10. The CDR3 sequence is 14 residues long. The CDR3 nucleotides are TGTGCCAGCCGAGTCGGGACAGGGGAGCGAAAACTGTTTTTT. Its protein is CASRVGTGERKLFF.

The rearrangement links TRBV5-4 to TRBJ1-2, with D unresolved. This CDR3 has 13 residues. V lost 1 base and J lost 0, with 4 bases in between. Germline V gene sequence: CDR1 SGHNT, CDR2 YYREEE (reference sequence). CDR3 coding DNA: TGTGCCAGCAGCTTGAGAGCTAACTATGGCTACACCTTC. Translated: CASSLRANYGYTF.

The chain joins TRBV19 to TRBJ1-1; a weak D match, TRBD1 (5 bases). The length of the CDR3 is 12 residues. Between the trimmed V and J ends, which lost 5 bases and 10 bases, there was a span of 14 bases. Germline V CDR1 and CDR2: LNHDA, SQIVND (reference sequence). CDR3 in amino acids: CASSEQESGAFF. DNA of the CDR3: TGTGCCAGTAGTGAACAGGAGTCTGGAGCTTTCTTT.

The chain is built from TRBV5-8 and TRBJ2-7, with D maybe TRBD1 (5 bases). CDR1 and CDR2 from the germline V gene are SGHTS and YDEGEE. V was pared by 1 base and J by 6 bases, with 20 bases between. The length of the CDR3 is 16 residues. Here the CDR3 DNA reads TGTGCCAGCAGCTTGTCCCAGGGTATCCTACCCGGCGAGCAGTACTTC. Its protein is CASSLSQGILPGEQYF.

V is TRBV6-1 and J is TRBJ1-6; D gene unclear. Trimming cost V 3 bases and J 7 bases, with 13 bases left between them. The CDR3 totals 15 residues. In germline, CDR1 is MNHNS, CDR2 SASEGT. The CDR3 DNA reads as TGTGCCAGCAGTGATAACCTCTGGAGCAATTCACCCCTCCACTTT. Translated: CASSDNLWSNSPLHF.

This chain uses TRBV6-6 with TRBJ1-2, with a weak D call TRBD1 (5 bases). Looked up from germline, CDR1 is MNHNY and CDR2 is SVGAGI (reference sequence). This CDR3 is built from 11 residues. Trimming took off 8 bases at V and 5 bases at J, with 9 bases between the two ends. CDR3 sequence (DNA): TGTGCCAGCGGGGGGTCTTATGGCTACACCTTC. Protein sequence: CASGGSYGYTF.

This clone showed up just a few times. The chain employs TRBV7-9 and TRBJ2-3, with TRBD2 matching over 15 bases. Per the germline V gene, CDR1 is SEHNR and CDR2 is FQNEAQ (reference sequence). Trimming removed 5 bases from V and 2 bases from J; junction bases left unmatched: 8. This CDR3 contains 18 residues. As DNA, the CDR3 is TGTGCCAGCAGCCCGGTCGGACTAGCGGGGGGGCCCACAGATACGCAGTATTTT. Translating gives CASSPVGLAGGPTDTQYF.

The gene calls are TRBV27 and TRBJ2-5; D unclear. V lost 5 bases and J 3 bases, leaving 10 bases between the germline ends. CDR1 and CDR2 from the germline V gene are MNHEY and SMNVEV (reference sequence). The CDR3 consists of 13 residues. The CDR3: CASSQRAEETQYF. CDR3 in DNA: TGTGCCAGCAGTCAACGGGCCGAAGAGACCCAGTACTTC.

The V and J genes are TRBV6-7 and TRBJ1-4; no definite D call. TRBV6-7 is reported as an ORF; its role is uncertain. Trimming shortened V by 10 bases and J by 7 bases, and 16 bases separated the two germline ends. CDR3 size: 13 residues. The CDR3 reads CATFDIDREKLFF. The CDR3 region has the DNA TGTGCCACCTTCGACATCGATCGTGAAAAACTGTTTTTT.

The rearrangement uses TRBV6-1 and TRBJ2-7, with 8 positions matching TRBD1. Per germline, CDR1 MNHNS and CDR2 SASEGT. CDR3 size: 15 residues. V was pared by 6 bases and J by 2 bases, with 9 bases of the junction left unmatched. CDR3 loop: CASRYAGTGPYEQYV. CDR3 bases: TGTGCCAGCAGGTACGCCGGGACAGGCCCCTACGAGCAGTACGTC.

The CDR3: CASSPTGWGSPLHF. The DNA of the CDR3 is TGTGCCAGCAGCCCCACGGGTTGGGGTTCACCCCTCCACTTT. This chain links TRBV7-2 with TRBJ1-6; D remains ambiguous. Trimming removed 5 bases at V and 9 bases at J, with 14 bases between. This CDR3 is built from 14 residues. CDR1 and CDR2 from the germline V gene are SGHTA and FQGNSA.

The rearrangement joins TRBV19 to TRBJ2-2; possible D gene TRBD1, 6 bases. From germline, CDR1 is LNHDA and CDR2 SQIVND (reference sequence). This CDR3 has 15 residues. V lost 9 bases and J lost 0, with 14 bases in between. The CDR3 coding sequence is TGTGCCAGCAACCCCGGACAGACGAACACCGGGGAGCTGTTTTTT. This sequence encodes CASNPGQTNTGELFF. The full variable domain, completed using reference TRBV19 and TRBJ2-2, is DGGITQSPKYLFRKEGQNVTLSCEQNLNHDAMYWYRQDPGQGLRLIYYSQIVNDFQKGDIAEGYSVSREKKESFPLTVTSAQKNPTAFYLCASNPGQTNTGELFFGEGSRLTVL.

The chain carries TRBV19 and TRBJ1-2; D unresolved. Germline values: CDR1 LNHDA, CDR2 SQIVND (reference sequence). V was trimmed by 3 bases and J by 5 bases, leaving 10 bases between them. The CDR3 totals 13 residues. Here the CDR3 DNA reads TGTGCCAGTAGTATGGAGCTAAAATATGGCTACACCTTC. The encoded protein is CASSMELKYGYTF.